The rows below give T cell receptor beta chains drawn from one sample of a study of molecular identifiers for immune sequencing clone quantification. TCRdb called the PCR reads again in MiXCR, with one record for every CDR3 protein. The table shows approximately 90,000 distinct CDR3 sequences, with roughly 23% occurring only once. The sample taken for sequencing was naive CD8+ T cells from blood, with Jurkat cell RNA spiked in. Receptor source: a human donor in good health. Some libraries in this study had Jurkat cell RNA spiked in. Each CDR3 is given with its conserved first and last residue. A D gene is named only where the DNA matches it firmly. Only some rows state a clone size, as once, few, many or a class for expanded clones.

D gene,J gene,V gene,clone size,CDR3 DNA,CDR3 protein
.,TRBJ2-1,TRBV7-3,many,TGTGCCAGCAGCTTAGGGACACCTCTTTACAATGAGCAGTTCTTC,CASSLGTPLYNEQFF
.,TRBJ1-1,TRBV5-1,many,TGCGCCAGCAAACAGGGTTGGGGTGAAGCTTTCTTT,CASKQGWGEAFF
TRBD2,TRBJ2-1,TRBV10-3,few,TGTGCCATCAGTGGGACTAGCGGGAGATCCTACAATGAGCAGTTCTTC,CAISGTSGRSYNEQFF
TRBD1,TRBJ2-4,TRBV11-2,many,TGTGCCAGCAGCTCGCCGGGACAGTCAGCCAAAAACATTCAGTACTTC,CASSSPGQSAKNIQYF
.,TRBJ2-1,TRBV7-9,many,TGTGCCATTACGGACGGTGGGGACAATGAGCAGTTCTTC,CAITDGGDNEQFF
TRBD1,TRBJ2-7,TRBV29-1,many,TGCAGCGTTGAAGACGGGACAGGGGTACCCTACGAGCAGTACTTC,CSVEDGTGVPYEQYF
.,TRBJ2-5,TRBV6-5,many,TGTGCCAGCAGTTACTCGATGGTCGGGAACCAAGAGACCCAGTACTTC,CASSYSMVGNQETQYF
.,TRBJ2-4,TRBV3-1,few,TGTGCCAGCAGCCAGGGGGCACAGGGGACTTTCCTAGCCAAAAACATTCAGTACTTC,CASSQGAQGTFLAKNIQYF
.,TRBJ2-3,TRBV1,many,TGCACCAGCAGCATAACAGATACGCAGTATTTT,CTSSITDTQYF
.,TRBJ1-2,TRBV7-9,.,TGTGCCAGCAGTCCCGGGGTAGCCTATGGCTACACCTTC,CASSPGVAYGYTF
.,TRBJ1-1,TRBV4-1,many,TGCGCCAGCAGCCAAGATCCCCGAATGAACACTGAAGCTTTCTTT,CASSQDPRMNTEAFF
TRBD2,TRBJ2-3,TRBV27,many,TGTGCCAGCACCAACAGACTAGCGGGGGCCGAACCTTACACAGATACGCAGTATTTT,CASTNRLAGAEPYTDTQYF
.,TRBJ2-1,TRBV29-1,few,TGCAGCGTTGTTCAACGGGGGACCTACAATGAGCAGTTCTTC,CSVVQRGTYNEQFF